This T cell receptor beta chain comes out of a study of CD8+ T cells in alopecia areata. The wider study: Skin was taken from approximately 6-13-month-old C3H/HeJ graft donors that had spontaneous alopecia and grafted onto roughly 6-11-week-old female C3H/HeJ mice.

RNA, once extracted, was reverse transcribed into cDNA for use as the sequencing template. Clones were sequenced by immunoSEQ multiplex PCR, and TCRdb holds only the in-frame ones, with some missing. This record lists around 100,000 clones, none seen once only, and the top ten clones contain less than 20%. Findings and caveats of the study: With patients, TCR sharing proved less clear than in mice, a difference possibly related to HLA.

At least ten counts were recorded for this clone. Its antigen is not identified. The germline and genes are mouse ones. The clonotype originates from a C3H/HeJ mouse with alopecia areata. The mice in this strain carry MHC haplotype H2-k. The sample taken for sequencing was lesional skin.

This CDR3 reads CTCSADGTGGVNEQYF. CDR3 DNA (partial): TGCACCTGCAGTGCAGATGGGACTGGGGGGGTGAAT. The chain joins TRBV1 to TRBJ2-7, with 13 bases that match TRBD2. From the germline J gene comes the end of the CDR3, since the read stops 4 residues before it. Germline assignment: CDR1 NSQYPW and CDR2 LRSPGD (reference sequence). This CDR3 region has 16 residues.